This TCR beta chain originates from a study of radiotherapy plus CTLA-4 blockade in lung cancer (dated by TCRdb to the late 2010s). As for the study more broadly: Objective responses were observed in 15% to 20% of enrolled patients, and disease control was achieved in 31%. The paper as a whole reports these results and caveats: The strongest predictors of response were reported to be early dynamic shifts in blood T cell clones along with a rise in serum interferon-beta following radiation. After treatment with radiotherapy and ipilimumab, TCR clones that originated in tumors expanded in peripheral blood.

Notes on this clone: There is no known antigen for this receptor. No base-level quality is on record; no much larger clone is a single base apart.

Relative to germline, V is 0 bases shorter and J is 4 bases shorter, with 9 bases between their ends. From the cysteine through the phenylalanine, the CDR3 covers 14 amino acids. This entry keeps only the CDR3 DNA: 42 bases, framed from base 1. The germline V gene supplies CDR1 SGHVS and CDR2 FNYEAQ. In this study, focal radiation therapy paired with CTLA-4 blockade (ipilimumab) was tested in patients who had chemo-refractory metastatic non-small-cell lung cancer. Libraries came from the immunoSEQ multiplex PCR assay. Held by TCRdb, this immuneACCESS table contains in-frame sequences only and omits some clones. Under half of the omission traces to an unresolved V gene where checked; the cause of the rest is unknown. The sample table holds about 110,000 clones, of which under 90% were seen once. Over 2% of the sample is in the top ten clones.

The receptor's source is a human donor with non-small cell lung cancer that progressed on radiotherapy plus ipilimumab. Some clones in this sample may be carry-over from other donors' samples. The chain links TRBV7-6 with TRBJ1-2; the D gene is unclear. Sequences were derived from peripheral blood, sampled from a patient treated with radiotherapy plus ipilimumab. The nucleotide sequence is given as TGTGCCAGCAGCTTAGCTCGGGGTACCTATGGCTACACCTTC. This yields the protein CASSLARGTYGYTF.